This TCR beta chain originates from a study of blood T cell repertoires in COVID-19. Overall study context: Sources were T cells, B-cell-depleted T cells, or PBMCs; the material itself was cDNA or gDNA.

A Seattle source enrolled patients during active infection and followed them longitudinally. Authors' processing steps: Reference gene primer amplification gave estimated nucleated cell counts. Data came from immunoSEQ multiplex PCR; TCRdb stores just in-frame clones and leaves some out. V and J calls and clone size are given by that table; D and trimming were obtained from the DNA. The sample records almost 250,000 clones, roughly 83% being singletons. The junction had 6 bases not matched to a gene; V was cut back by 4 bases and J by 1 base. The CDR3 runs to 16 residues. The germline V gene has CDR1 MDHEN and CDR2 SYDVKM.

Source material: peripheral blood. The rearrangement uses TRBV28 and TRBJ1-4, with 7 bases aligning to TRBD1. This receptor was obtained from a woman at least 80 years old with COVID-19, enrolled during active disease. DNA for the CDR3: TGTGCCAGCAGTTCTCGACAGGGAGGAACTAATGAAAAACTGTTTTTT. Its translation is CASSSRQGGTNEKLFF.